Listed below are T cell receptor beta chains from one sample, sequenced in a study of beta chain features in type 1 diabetes. Produced via immunoSEQ multiplex PCR; TCRdb's table is partial and in-frame only. The sample includes more than 300,000 clones, roughly 12% of them seen just once. Sequencing input: naive CD4+ T cells from blood. Receptors originate from a woman younger than 30 with type 1 diabetes. The conserved cysteine and the conserved F or W are not part of the CDR3 here.

v_call	j_call	cdr3_aa
TRBV7-2	TRBJ2-7	ASSLVQNYEQY
TRBV29-1	TRBJ2-5	SVPLAGEETQY
TRBV30	TRBJ2-1	AWNSAGGTYNEQF
TRBV5-1	TRBJ2-2	ASSPGLGGELF
TRBV18	TRBJ1-1	ASSTGTATF
TRBV5-6	TRBJ1-2	ASGRYDSHT
TRBV5-1	TRBJ2-2	ASSLAPGELF
TRBV4-3	TRBJ2-3	ASSQELVTDTQY
TRBV5-1	TRBJ2-5	ASSLDRETQY
TRBV2	TRBJ1-5	ASSERSNQPQH
TRBV13	TRBJ2-7	ASSLFGNRYEQY
TRBV15	TRBJ1-6	ATSRDPDNSPLH
TRBV18	TRBJ1-6	ASSPGQGNSPLH
TRBV9	TRBJ1-4	ASSARTRFGEKLF
TRBV5-4	TRBJ2-2	ASSLAVGELF
TRBV7-9	TRBJ2-2	ASSFDTHWELF
TRBV19	TRBJ2-2	ASIPKSWQAHTGELF
TRBV29-1	TRBJ2-1	SVAVGGSYNEQF
TRBV5-1	TRBJ2-5	ASSLAQGTETQY
TRBV21-1	TRBJ2-7	ASSADRGSYEQY
TRBV5-4	TRBJ1-6	ASSSGTGSSNSPLH
TRBV10-3	TRBJ2-7	AISGTSGSYEQY
TRBV19	TRBJ2-3	ASSIGDRARTQY
TRBV19	TRBJ2-1	ASSNVLAVQF
TRBV5-8	TRBJ1-2	ASSKNRDGYT
TRBV15	TRBJ2-1	ATRRNDRGSGEQF
TRBV7-3	TRBJ2-1	ASSLGTEMGEQF
TRBV29-1	TRBJ1-1	SVEADGISWTEAF
TRBV6-5	TRBJ1-1	ASSYAGTGEAF
TRBV14	TRBJ1-2	ASRLQGDGYGYT
TRBV28	TRBJ1-1	ASSLAGTVNTEAF
TRBV30	TRBJ2-7	AWRIAGVYEQY
TRBV2	TRBJ1-2	ASSGGDRGYGYT
TRBV5-1	TRBJ2-7	ASRDEGDYYEQY
TRBV5-1	TRBJ2-2	ASSSAGAGTGELF
TRBV9	TRBJ2-5	ASSVDPGTPGGETQY
TRBV21-1	TRBJ2-3	ASSKGRQGARWDTQY
TRBV5-6	TRBJ1-1	ASSPPGGPLGTEAF
TRBV5-1	TRBJ2-7	ASSRRQGSYEQY
TRBV4-1	TRBJ2-3	ASSQGVLAGDTQY
TRBV7-2	TRBJ2-1	ASSLRGQGYNEQF
TRBV5-1	TRBJ2-7	ASSLAGLAADYEQY
TRBV7-8	TRBJ2-1	ASSLVTGPQF
TRBV30	TRBJ1-1	ALGHWGAEAF
TRBV5-4	TRBJ2-3	ASSFGASGLPTDTQY
TRBV2	TRBJ2-7	ASSPNIPQAYEQY
TRBV5-1	TRBJ2-7	ASSLASGEPTYEQY
TRBV7-2	TRBJ2-5	ATKPRQSQETQY